The rows below give T cell receptor beta chains drawn from one sample of a study of OX40 agonist ivuxolimab in advanced cancers. The protocol was immunoSEQ multiplex PCR, while the TCRdb copy is restricted to in-frame clones and leaves out a portion. Among 75,000 to 95,000 clones listed, 80% to 95% were seen once. The source material was CD4+ or CD8+ T cells sorted from blood, sampled in a trial of the OX40 agonist ivuxolimab. These receptors were obtained from an adult with an advanced solid tumor such as melanoma, head and neck, liver or kidney cancer. The conserved cysteine and the conserved F or W are not part of the CDR3 here. The order of the fields is V gene, CDR3 length, J gene, CDR3 protein.

TRBV19,14,TRBJ2-4,ASSMRDRGQKNIQY
TRBV7-2,14,TRBJ2-3,ASSLGREGQTDTQY
TRBV10-3,13,TRBJ2-1,AISESASGYNEQF
TRBV18,13,TRBJ2-2,ASSKVEEVNGELF
TRBV25-1,14,TRBJ2-7,ASSDPRQGESYEQY
TRBV15,14,TRBJ1-5,ATSRGAPRGNQPQH
TRBV28,15,TRBJ2-1,ASSLPLAGGSYNEQF
TRBV5-6,12,TRBJ1-1,ASSLVTGGAEAF
TRBV19,12,TRBJ2-7,ASSLAGGDYEQY
TRBV7-2,15,TRBJ2-3,ASSLPTGRELTDTQY
TRBV30,11,TRBJ2-5,AWNLYLQETQY
TRBV2,15,TRBJ1-4,ASSGEDRPIRGEKLF
TRBV28,13,TRBJ2-5,ASSQSSGYRETQY
TRBV5-1,12,TRBJ2-7,ASSLDGWAYEQY
TRBV11-3,12,TRBJ1-1,ASSGGPTNTEAF
TRBV2,9,TRBJ2-3,ASSGDGTPP
TRBV6-5,13,TRBJ2-3,ASSYGTGSTDTQY
TRBV6-6,14,TRBJ1-2,ASSPGTGGFLYGYT
TRBV7-8,12,TRBJ1-5,ASNELGWNQPQH
TRBV7-6,14,TRBJ2-3,ASSSPWGATRDTQY
TRBV5-1,11,TRBJ1-1,ASSLRQGTEAF
TRBV28,12,TRBJ2-2,ASSVPTGIGELF
TRBV4-1,14,TRBJ1-5,ASSQGPGERNQPQH
TRBV9,14,TRBJ2-5,ASSVGTGTATETQY
TRBV28,14,TRBJ2-6,ASTPGGGSGANVLT
TRBV4-1,12,TRBJ1-2,ASSQQQGYYGYT
TRBV28,13,TRBJ2-7,ASSPPGQGNTVQY
TRBV19,11,TRBJ2-4,ASSTGQKNIQY
TRBV4-1,13,TRBJ2-5,ASSQPGQGGETQY
TRBV4-1,11,TRBJ2-3,ASSAGMADTQY
TRBV7-2,14,TRBJ2-3,ASSFLSSRFTDTQY
TRBV7-2,14,TRBJ1-4,ASRPHGGATNEKLF
TRBV30,10,TRBJ2-3,AWSASTDTQY
TRBV2,13,TRBJ2-2,ASSRTGVDTGELF
TRBV28,11,TRBJ1-2,ASSPPILYGYT
TRBV11-3,14,TRBJ2-1,ASSSLQLGMANEQF
TRBV6-6,12,TRBJ2-1,ASSGRGSYNEQF
TRBV9,13,TRBJ2-7,ASSVGLAGYYGQY
TRBV6-1,12,TRBJ2-7,ASRDRVDPYEQY
TRBV23-1,15,TRBJ2-6,ASSQSASYSGANVLT
TRBV4-3,11,TRBJ1-3,ASSQDGRNTIY
TRBV7-9,14,TRBJ1-5,ASSLGGSGSNQPQH